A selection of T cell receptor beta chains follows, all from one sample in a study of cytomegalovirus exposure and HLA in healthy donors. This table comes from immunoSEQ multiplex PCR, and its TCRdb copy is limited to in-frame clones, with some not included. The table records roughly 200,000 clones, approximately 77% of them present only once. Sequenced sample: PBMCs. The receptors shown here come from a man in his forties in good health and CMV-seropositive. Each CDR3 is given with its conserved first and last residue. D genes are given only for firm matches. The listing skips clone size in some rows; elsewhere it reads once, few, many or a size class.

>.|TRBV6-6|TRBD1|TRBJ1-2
CASSYGDRGPVGYTF
TGTGCCAGCAGTTACGGGGACAGGGGGCCCGTCGGCTACACCTTC
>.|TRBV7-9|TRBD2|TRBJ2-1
CASSEPGLAVYNEQFF
TGTGCCAGCAGCGAACCGGGACTAGCGGTCTACAATGAGCAGTTCTTC
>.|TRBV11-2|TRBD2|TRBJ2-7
CASSLGREGLYEQYF
TGTGCCAGCAGCTTGGGGCGGGAGGGGCTCTACGAGCAGTACTTC
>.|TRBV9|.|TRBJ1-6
CASGLDNSPLHF
TGTGCCAGCGGGCTCGATAATTCACCCCTCCACTTT
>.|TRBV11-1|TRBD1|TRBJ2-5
CASSHLLDRAGEPKETQYF
TGTGCCAGCAGCCACTTACTCGACAGGGCAGGAGAACCAAAAGAGACCCAGTACTTC
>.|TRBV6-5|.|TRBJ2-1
CASSESRTQEQFF
TGTGCCAGCAGTGAATCGCGGACTCAAGAGCAGTTCTTC
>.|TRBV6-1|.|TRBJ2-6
CASQVEARGANVLTF
TGTGCCTCCCAGGTGGAGGCGCGGGGGGCCAACGTCCTGACTTTC
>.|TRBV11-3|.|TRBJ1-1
CASSLQGEAFF
TGTGCCAGCAGCTTGCAGGGTGAAGCTTTCTTT
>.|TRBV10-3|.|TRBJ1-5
CAISESESNQPQHF
TGTGCCATCAGTGAGTCGGAGAGCAATCAGCCCCAGCATTTT
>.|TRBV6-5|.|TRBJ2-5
CASKGHAEETQYF
TGTGCCAGTAAAGGACACGCCGAAGAGACCCAGTACTTC
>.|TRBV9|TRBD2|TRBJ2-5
CASSVGAGGLKETQYF
TGTGCCAGCAGCGTAGGGGCGGGGGGACTCAAAGAGACCCAGTACTTC
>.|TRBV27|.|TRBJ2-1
CASSSPRSRRGGTYNEQFF
TGTGCCAGCAGTTCCCCGCGGTCCCGCCGAGGGGGAACCTACAATGAGCAGTTCTTC
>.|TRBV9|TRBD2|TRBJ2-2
CASSVGLAGGANTGELFF
TGTGCCAGCAGCGTCGGACTAGCGGGAGGTGCGAACACCGGGGAGCTGTTTTTT
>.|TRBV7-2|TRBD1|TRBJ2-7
CASSSTRDRGYEQYF
TGTGCCAGCAGCTCGACCCGGGACAGGGGGTACGAGCAGTACTTC
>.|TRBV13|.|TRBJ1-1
CASSQQGMNTEAFF
TGTGCCAGCAGCCAACAGGGCATGAACACTGAAGCTTTCTTT
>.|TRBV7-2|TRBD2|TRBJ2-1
CASSLGLGESHEQFF
TGTGCCAGCAGCTTGGGACTAGGTGAGAGCCATGAGCAGTTCTTC
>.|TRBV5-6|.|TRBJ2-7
CASSQARGYEQYF
TGTGCCAGCAGCCAGGCGCGGGGCTACGAGCAGTACTTC
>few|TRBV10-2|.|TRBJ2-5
CASSESTGRWETQYF
TGCGCCAGCAGTGAGTCAACAGGAAGGTGGGAGACCCAGTACTTC
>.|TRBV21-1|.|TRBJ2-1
CASSKVRGGPIRLF
TGTGCCAGCAGCAAAGTGAGGGGAGGGCCTATCAGGCTCTTC
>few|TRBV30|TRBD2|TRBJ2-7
CAWSGERGGYEQYF
TGTGCCTGGAGTGGAGAAAGGGGAGGGTACGAGCAGTACTTC
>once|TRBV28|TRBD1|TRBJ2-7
CASSWTGSYEQYF
TGTGCCAGCAGCTGGACAGGCTCCTACGAGCAGTACTTC
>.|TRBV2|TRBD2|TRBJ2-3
CASSPGLAATDTQYF
TGTGCCAGCAGCCCGGGACTAGCGGCAACAGATACGCAGTATTTT
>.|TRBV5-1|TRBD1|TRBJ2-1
CASSSAGTGPNEQFF
TGCGCCAGCAGCTCGGCCGGGACAGGACCCAATGAGCAGTTCTTC
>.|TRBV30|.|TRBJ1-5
CAWSKSNSNQPQHF
TGTGCCTGGAGTAAATCTAATAGCAATCAGCCCCAGCATTTT
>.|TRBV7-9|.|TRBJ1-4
CASSVQGGEKLFF
TGTGCCAGCAGCGTACAGGGTGGTGAAAAACTGTTTTTT
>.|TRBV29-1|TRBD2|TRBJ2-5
CSVVSHGRALWETQYF
TGCAGCGTTGTCTCCCACGGGAGGGCACTCTGGGAGACCCAGTACTTC
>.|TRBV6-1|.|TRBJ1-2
CATGPGYGYTF
TGTGCCACAGGGCCCGGCTATGGCTACACCTTC
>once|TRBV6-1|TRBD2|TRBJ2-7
CASSRNGGYEQYF
TGTGCCAGCAGTAGAAACGGGGGGTACGAGCAGTACTTC
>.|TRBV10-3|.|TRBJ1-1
CAISESGGEAFF
TGTGCCATCAGTGAGTCCGGGGGGGAAGCTTTCTTT
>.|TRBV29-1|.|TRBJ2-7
CSVVFRENYEQYF
TGCAGCGTTGTGTTTCGGGAAAACTACGAGCAGTACTTC
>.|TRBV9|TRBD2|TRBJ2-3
CASSVGAGDGTDTQYF
TGTGCCAGCAGCGTAGGAGCGGGAGACGGCACAGATACGCAGTATTTT
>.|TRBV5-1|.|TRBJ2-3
CASSLEGRDTTDTQYF
TGCGCCAGCAGCTTGGAAGGGAGGGACACCACAGATACGCAGTATTTT
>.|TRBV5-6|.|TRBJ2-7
CASSSGAPAHEQYF
TGTGCCAGCAGCTCGGGTGCCCCGGCCCACGAGCAGTACTTC
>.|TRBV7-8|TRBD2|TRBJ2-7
CASTSILGLAGGNEQYF
TGTGCCAGCACCTCCATCCTAGGACTAGCGGGAGGTAACGAGCAGTACTTC
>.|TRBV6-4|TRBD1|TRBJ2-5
CASSDARGQGAGETQYF
TGTGCCAGCAGTGACGCACGGGGACAGGGGGCAGGAGAGACCCAGTACTTC
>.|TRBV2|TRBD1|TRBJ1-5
CASSEQGHNQPQHF
TGTGCCAGCAGCGAACAGGGGCACAATCAGCCCCAGCATTTT
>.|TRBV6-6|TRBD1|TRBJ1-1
CASSDTGGGTEAFF
TGTGCCAGCAGTGATACAGGGGGAGGTACTGAAGCTTTCTTT
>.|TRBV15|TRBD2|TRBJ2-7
CATSRALAGGNEQYF
TGTGCCACCAGCAGAGCTCTAGCGGGAGGGAACGAGCAGTACTTC
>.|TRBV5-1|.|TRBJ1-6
CASRDGGDSPLHF
TGCGCCAGCAGGGACGGAGGGGATTCACCCCTCCACTTT
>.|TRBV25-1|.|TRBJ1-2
CASSEGDFYGYTF
TGTGCCAGCAGTGAGGGAGATTTCTATGGCTACACCTTC
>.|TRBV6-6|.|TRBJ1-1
CASSPVTAGEAFF
TGTGCCAGCAGTCCCGTAACAGCCGGAGAAGCTTTCTTT
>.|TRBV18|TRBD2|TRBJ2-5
CASSLAGVQETQYF
TGTGCCAGCTCCTTAGCGGGTGTCCAAGAGACCCAGTACTTC
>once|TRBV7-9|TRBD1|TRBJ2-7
CASSPPGQWDYEQYF
TGTGCCAGCAGCCCTCCGGGACAGTGGGACTACGAGCAGTACTTC
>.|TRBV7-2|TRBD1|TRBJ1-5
CASSWTGASNQPQHF
TGTGCCAGCAGCTGGACAGGGGCTAGCAATCAGCCCCAGCATTTT
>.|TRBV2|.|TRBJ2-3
CASSVLTRQYF
TGTGCCAGCAGTGTGCTGACAAGGCAGTATTTT
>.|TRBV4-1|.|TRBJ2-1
CASSESGLTYNEQFF
TGCGCCAGCAGCGAAAGCGGCCTCACCTACAATGAGCAGTTCTTC
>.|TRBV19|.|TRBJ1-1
CASSIAPGSTAPEAFF
TGTGCCAGTAGTATAGCCCCCGGGAGTACAGCCCCTGAAGCTTTCTTT
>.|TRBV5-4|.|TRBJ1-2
CTSSLAGTTYGYTF
TGTACCAGCAGCTTGGCCGGGACAACCTATGGCTACACCTTC
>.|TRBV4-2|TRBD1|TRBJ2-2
CASSLGQVYTGELFF
TGTGCCAGCAGCCTGGGACAGGTTTACACCGGGGAGCTGTTTTTT
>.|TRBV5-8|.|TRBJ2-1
CASSWGVVNSYNEQFF
TGTGCCAGCAGCTGGGGGGTTGTCAACTCCTACAATGAGCAGTTCTTC
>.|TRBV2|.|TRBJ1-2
CASSDSVFGGYTF
TGTGCCAGCAGTGATTCTGTCTTCGGGGGCTACACCTTC
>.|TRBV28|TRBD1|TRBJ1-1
CASSDDRAGSTEAFF
TGTGCCAGCAGTGACGACAGGGCGGGGAGCACTGAAGCTTTCTTT
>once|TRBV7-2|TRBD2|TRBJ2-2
CASSGSGGAIGELFF
TGTGCCAGCAGCGGGAGCGGGGGGGCAATCGGGGAGCTGTTTTTT